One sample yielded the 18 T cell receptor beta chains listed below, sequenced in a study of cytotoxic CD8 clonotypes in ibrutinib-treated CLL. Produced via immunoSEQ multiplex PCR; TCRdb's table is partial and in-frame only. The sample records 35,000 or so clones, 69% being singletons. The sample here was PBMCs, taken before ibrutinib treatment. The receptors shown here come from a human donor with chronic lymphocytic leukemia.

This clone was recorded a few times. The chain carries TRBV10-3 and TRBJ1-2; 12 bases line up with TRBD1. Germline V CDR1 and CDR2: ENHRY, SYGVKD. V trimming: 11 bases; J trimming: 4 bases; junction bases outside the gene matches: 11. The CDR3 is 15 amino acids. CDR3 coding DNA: TGTGCCTCATCAGCCGGGACAGGGGGCAGCTATGGCTACACCTTC. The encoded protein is CASSAGTGGSYGYTF.

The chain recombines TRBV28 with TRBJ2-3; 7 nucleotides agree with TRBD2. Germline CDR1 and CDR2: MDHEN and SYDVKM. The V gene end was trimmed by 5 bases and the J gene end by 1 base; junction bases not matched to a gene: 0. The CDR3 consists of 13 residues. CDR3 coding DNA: TGTGCCAGCAGTGGGGGGGGCACAGATACGCAGTATTTT. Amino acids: CASSGGGTDTQYF.

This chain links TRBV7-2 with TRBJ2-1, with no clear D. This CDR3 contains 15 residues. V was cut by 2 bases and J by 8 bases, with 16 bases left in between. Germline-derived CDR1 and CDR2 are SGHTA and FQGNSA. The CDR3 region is CASSLRVGSVDEQFF. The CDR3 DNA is TGTGCCAGCAGCTTAAGAGTAGGATCAGTCGATGAGCAGTTCTTC. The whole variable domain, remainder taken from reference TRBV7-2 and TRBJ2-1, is GAGVSQSPSNKVTEKGKDVELRCDPISGHTALYWYRQSLGQGLEFLIYFQGNSAPDKSGLPSDRFSAERTGGSVSTLTIQRTQQEDSAVYLCASSLRVGSVDEQFFGPGTRLTVL.

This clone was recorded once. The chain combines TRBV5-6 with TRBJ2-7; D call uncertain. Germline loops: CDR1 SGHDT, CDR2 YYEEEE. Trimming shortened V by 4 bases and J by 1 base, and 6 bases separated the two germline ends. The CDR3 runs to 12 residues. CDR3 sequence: CASSRLSYEQYF. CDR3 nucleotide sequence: TGTGCCAGCAGCAGGTTATCCTACGAGCAGTACTTC.

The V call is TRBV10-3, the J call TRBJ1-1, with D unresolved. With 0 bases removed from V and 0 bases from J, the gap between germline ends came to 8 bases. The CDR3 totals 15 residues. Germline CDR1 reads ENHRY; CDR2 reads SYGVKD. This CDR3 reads CAISESGLMNTEAFF. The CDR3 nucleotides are TGTGCCATCAGTGAGTCTGGACTGATGAACACTGAAGCTTTCTTT.

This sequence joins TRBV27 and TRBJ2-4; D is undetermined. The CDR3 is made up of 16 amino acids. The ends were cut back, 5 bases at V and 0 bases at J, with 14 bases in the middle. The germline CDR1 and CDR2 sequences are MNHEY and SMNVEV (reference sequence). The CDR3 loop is CASSQPGSLAKNIQYF. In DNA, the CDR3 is TGTGCCAGCAGTCAACCCGGCAGCTTAGCCAAAAACATTCAGTACTTC.

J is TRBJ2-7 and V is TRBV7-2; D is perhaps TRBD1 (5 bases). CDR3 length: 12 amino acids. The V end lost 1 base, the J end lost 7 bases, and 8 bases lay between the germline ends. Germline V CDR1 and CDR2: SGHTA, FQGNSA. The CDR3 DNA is TGTGCCAGCAGCTTAGTAGGGGAAGAGCAGTACTTC. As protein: CASSLVGEEQYF. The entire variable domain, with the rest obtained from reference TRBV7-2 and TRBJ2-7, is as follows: GAGVSQSPSNKVTEKGKDVELRCDPISGHTALYWYRQSLGQGLEFLIYFQGNSAPDKSGLPSDRFSAERTGGSVSTLTIQRTQQEDSAVYLCASSLVGEEQYFGPGTRLTVT.

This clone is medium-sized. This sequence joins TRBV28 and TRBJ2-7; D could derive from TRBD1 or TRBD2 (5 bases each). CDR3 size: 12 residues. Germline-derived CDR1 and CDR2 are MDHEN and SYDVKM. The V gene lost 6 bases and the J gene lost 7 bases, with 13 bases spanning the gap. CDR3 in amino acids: CASSLSWGEQYF. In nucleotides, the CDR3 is TGTGCCAGCAGCCTCAGTTGGGGGGAGCAGTACTTC.

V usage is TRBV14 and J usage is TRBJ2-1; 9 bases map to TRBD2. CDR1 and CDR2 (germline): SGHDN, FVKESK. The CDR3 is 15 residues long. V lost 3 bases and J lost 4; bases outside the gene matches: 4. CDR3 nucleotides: TGTGCCAGCAGCCAGTTTAGCGGGGGTTACAATGAGCAGTTCTTC. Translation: CASSQFSGGYNEQFF. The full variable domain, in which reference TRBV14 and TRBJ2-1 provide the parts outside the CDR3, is EAGVTQFPSHSVIEKGQTVTLRCDPISGHDNLYWYRRVMGKEIKFLLHFVKESKQDESGMPNNRFLAERTGGTYSTLKVQPAELEDSGVYFCASSQFSGGYNEQFFGPGTRLTVL.

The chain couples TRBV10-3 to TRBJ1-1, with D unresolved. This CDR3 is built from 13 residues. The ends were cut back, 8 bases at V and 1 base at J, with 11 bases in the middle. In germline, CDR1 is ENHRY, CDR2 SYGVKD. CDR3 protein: CAISEETNTEAFF. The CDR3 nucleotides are TGTGCCATCTCTGAGGAGACGAACACTGAAGCTTTCTTT.

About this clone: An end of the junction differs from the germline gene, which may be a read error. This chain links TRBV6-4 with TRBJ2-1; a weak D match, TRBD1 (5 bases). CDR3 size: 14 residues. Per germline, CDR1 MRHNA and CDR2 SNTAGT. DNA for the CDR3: TGTGCCAGCAGTGAGGGTGACAGATACAGTGAGCAGTTCTTC. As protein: CASSEGDRYSEQFF.

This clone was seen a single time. The CDR3 loop is CSVGIIVETQYF. In nucleotides, the CDR3 is TGCAGCGTTGGAATAATTGTCGAGACCCAGTACTTC. The chain combines TRBV29-1 with TRBJ2-5; D remains ambiguous. The CDR3 consists of 12 residues. Germline V gene data show CDR1 as SQVTM and CDR2 as ANQGSEA. Trimming cost V 4 bases and J 5 bases, with 11 bases left between them. Full variable domain (rest looked up from reference TRBV29-1 and TRBJ2-5): SAVISQKPSRDICQRGTSLTIQCQVDSQVTMMFWYRQQPGQSLTLIATANQGSEATYESGFVIDKFPISRPNLTFSTLTVSNMSPEDSSIYLCSVGIIVETQYFGPGTRLLVL.

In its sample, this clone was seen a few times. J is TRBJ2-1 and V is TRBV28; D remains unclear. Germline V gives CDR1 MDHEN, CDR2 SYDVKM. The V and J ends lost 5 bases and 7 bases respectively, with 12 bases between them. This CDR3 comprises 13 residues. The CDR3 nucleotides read TGTGCCAGCAGTGTTAGCTTCCCGAATGAGCAGTTCTTC. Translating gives CASSVSFPNEQFF.

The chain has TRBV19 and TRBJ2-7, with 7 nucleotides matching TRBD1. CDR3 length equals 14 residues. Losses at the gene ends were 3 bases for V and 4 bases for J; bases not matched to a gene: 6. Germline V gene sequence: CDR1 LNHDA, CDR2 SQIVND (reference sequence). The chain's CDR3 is CASSMNRGVYEQYF. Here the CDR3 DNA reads TGTGCCAGTAGTATGAACAGGGGTGTTTACGAGCAGTACTTC.

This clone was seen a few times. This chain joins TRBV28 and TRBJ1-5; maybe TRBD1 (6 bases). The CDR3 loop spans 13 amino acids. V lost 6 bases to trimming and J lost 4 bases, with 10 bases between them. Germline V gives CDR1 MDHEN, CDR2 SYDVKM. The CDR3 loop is CASRPQGNQPQHF. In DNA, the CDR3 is TGTGCCAGCAGACCGCAGGGGAATCAGCCCCAGCATTTT.

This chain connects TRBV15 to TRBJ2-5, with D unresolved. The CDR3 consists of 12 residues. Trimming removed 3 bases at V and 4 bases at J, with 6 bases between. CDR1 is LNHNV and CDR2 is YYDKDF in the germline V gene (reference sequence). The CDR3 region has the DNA TGTGCCACCAGCAGTCTTCTAGAGACCCAGTACTTC. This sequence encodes CATSSLLETQYF.

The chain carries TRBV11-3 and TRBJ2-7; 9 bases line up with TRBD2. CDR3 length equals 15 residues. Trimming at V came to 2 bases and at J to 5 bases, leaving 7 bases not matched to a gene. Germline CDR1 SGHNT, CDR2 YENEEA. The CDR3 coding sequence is TGTGCCAGCAGCTTAATTGGTAGCGGGAGAAACGAGCAGTACTTC. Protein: CASSLIGSGRNEQYF.

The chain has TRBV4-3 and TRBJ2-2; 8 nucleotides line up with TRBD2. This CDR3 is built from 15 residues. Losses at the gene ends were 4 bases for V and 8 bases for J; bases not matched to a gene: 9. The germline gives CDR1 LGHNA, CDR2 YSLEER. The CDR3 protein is CASSPGGREAGELFF. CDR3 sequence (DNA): TGCGCCAGCAGCCCTGGGGGGCGGGAGGCGGGGGAGCTGTTTTTT.